This entry concerns a single T cell receptor beta chain. Its matching antigen is unknown. These data are taken from a study of CD8+ T cells in alopecia areata. As for the study in general: Treated patients took oral tofacitinib at 5 to 10 mg twice daily.

Treatment of the sample: oral pan-JAK inhibitor, 5-10 mg twice daily. Alopecia areata patients provided lesional scalp punch biopsies and peripheral blood. Sequencing relied on a cDNA template that was reverse transcribed from extracted RNA. TCRdb's table, derived via immunoSEQ multiplex PCR, lists solely in-frame clones and lacks some. The sample shows about 190,000 clones, around three fifths of them seen only once. Overall study results and limits: Especially in alopecia totalis/universalis, lesional scalp showed greater clonality than normal scalp did. The study also sequences resident alphabeta T cells of normal skin in scalp samples.

Germline V lookup: CDR1 SQVTM, CDR2 ANQGSEA. Losses at the gene ends were 7 bases for V and 9 bases for J; bases not matched to a gene: 9. This CDR3 spans 13 amino acids. This TCR was recovered from a human donor with alopecia areata. The sequencing used CD4+ T cells sorted from blood, collected at week 4, from a patient treated with tofacitinib. The chain uses TRBV29-1 and TRBJ2-1; 10 nucleotides match TRBD2. The CDR3 DNA follows: TGCAGCGCCCAGCGGGGGGGCTTGGGTGAGCAGTTCTTC. It is translated as CSAQRGGLGEQFF.